The 32 T cell receptor beta chains listed next were all sequenced from one sample in a study of T cell responses to AZD1222 COVID-19 vaccine. Profiled with immunoSEQ multiplex PCR; TCRdb holds only in-frame clones, not every one. The sample lists roughly 160,000 clones, roughly nine tenths occurring once. The sequenced sample was peripheral blood, obtained 28 days after the second AZD1222 dose. The receptor source for this set is an adult who received the AZD1222 COVID-19 vaccine.

V usage is TRBV6-5 and J usage is TRBJ1-5; TRBD1 might be the D (5 bases). This CDR3 has 14 residues. CDR1 and CDR2 from the germline V gene are MNHEY and SVGAGI. Trimming removed 10 bases at V and 3 bases at J, with 16 bases between. CDR3 in DNA: TGTGCCACCTCGGGGACGGTGGACAATCAGCCCCAGCATTTT. Translating gives CATSGTVDNQPQHF.

V is TRBV3-1 (or the pseudogene TRBV3-2) and J is TRBJ2-7, with D perhaps TRBD1 or TRBD2 (6 bases each). The germline V gene encodes CDR1 LGHDT and CDR2 YNNKEL (reference sequence). V dropped 0 bases and J dropped 6 bases, with 12 bases sitting between them. There are 14 residues in the CDR3. DNA of the CDR3: TGTGCCAGCAGCCAAGATGAGGGGGGCTTCGAGCAGTACTTC. Its protein is CASSQDEGGFEQYF.

This clone showed up just once. The J gene is TRBJ2-1, the V gene TRBV5-4, with 9 bases aligning to TRBD2. CDR1 and CDR2 from the germline V gene are SGHNT and YYREEE (reference sequence). This CDR3 contains 15 residues. The V gene end was trimmed by 5 bases and the J gene end by 3 bases; junction bases not matched to a gene: 6. This CDR3 reads CASRPSGGNYNEQFF. DNA for the CDR3: TGTGCCAGCAGACCGAGCGGGGGGAACTACAATGAGCAGTTCTTC.

The chain is built from TRBV28 and TRBJ1-3, with D uncertain. The V gene lost 3 bases and the J gene lost 2 bases, with 11 bases spanning the gap. Germline values: CDR1 MDHEN, CDR2 SYDVKM. This CDR3 spans 15 amino acids. The CDR3 DNA reads TGTGCCAGCAGTTTCGCGGTGGACCCTGGAAACACCATATATTTT. Translation gives CASSFAVDPGNTIYF.

The genes are TRBV10-3 and TRBJ1-2; TRBD1 aligns across 10 bases. Germline loops: CDR1 ENHRY, CDR2 SYGVKD. Germline trimming cut 6 bases from V and 5 bases from J; bases unmatched to any gene: 6. This CDR3 contains 14 residues. The CDR3 nucleotides are TGTGCCATCAGCCCAGGGGACAGGGGATATGGCTACACCTTC. Its protein product is CAISPGDRGYGYTF.

The J gene is TRBJ1-5, the V gene TRBV6-5, with 8 bases identical to TRBD1. The CDR3 extends over 15 amino acids. Germline assignment: CDR1 MNHEY and CDR2 SVGAGI. The ends lost 5 bases at V and 1 base at J; junction bases unmatched: 4. CDR3 in DNA: TGTGCCAGCAGTCAGGGGGCCGGGAGCAATCAGCCCCAGCATTTT. Amino acids: CASSQGAGSNQPQHF.

The V gene is TRBV4-1, the J gene TRBJ1-2, with TRBD1 matching 7 bases. In germline, CDR1 is MGHRA, CDR2 YSYEKL. V was clipped by 0 bases and J by 4 bases; unmatched bases: 2. The CDR3 is 14 amino acids. CDR3 DNA: TGCGCCAGCAGCCAAGAAGGACAGGCCTATGGCTACACCTTC. Protein product: CASSQEGQAYGYTF.

V and J are TRBV18 and TRBJ1-1; a possible D gene is TRBD1 (5 bases). The germline gives CDR1 KGHSH, CDR2 LQKENI. CDR3 length: 11 amino acids. V lost 8 bases, J lost 1 base, and 5 bases lay in between. The CDR3 sequence: CASQGNTEAFF. The DNA for the CDR3 is TGTGCCAGCCAGGGGAACACTGAAGCTTTCTTT.

The chain links TRBV18 to TRBJ2-1, with TRBD2 matching over 12 bases. Germline-derived CDR1 and CDR2 are KGHSH and LQKENI. Trimming removed 4 bases from V and 10 bases from J; junction bases left unmatched: 8. The CDR3 has 15 amino acids. CDR3: CASSQGLAGTMEQFF. The CDR3 DNA sequence: TGTGCCAGCTCACAAGGACTAGCGGGAACAATGGAGCAGTTCTTC.

This chain links TRBV2 with TRBJ2-1; 14 positions match TRBD2. The CDR3 sequence is 14 residues long. The V gene end was trimmed by 11 bases and the J gene end by 9 bases; junction bases not matched to a gene: 9. The V gene's germline CDR1 is SNHLY and CDR2 FYNNEI. The CDR3 loop reads CAAPGLAGVIEQFF. The DNA for the CDR3 is TGTGCCGCGCCGGGACTAGCGGGAGTTATTGAGCAGTTCTTC.

The CDR3 DNA follows: TGTGCCAGCAAGGAGGGAGGAGGCACAGATACGCAGTATTTT. Its translation is CASKEGGGTDTQYF. V is TRBV9 and J is TRBJ2-3; weak D call: TRBD2 (6 bases). The CDR3 contains 14 residues. V lost 6 bases, J lost 1 base, and 12 bases lay in between. Per germline, CDR1 SGDLS and CDR2 YYNGEE.

This clone was counted a single time. The chain carries TRBV7-6 and TRBJ1-1; 8 nucleotides match TRBD1. The germline CDR1 and CDR2 sequences are SGHVS and FNYEAQ. This CDR3 has 15 amino acids. J was trimmed by 1 base and V by 5 bases; bases with no gene match: 6. CDR3 sequence: CASSLSTGANTEAFF. The CDR3 DNA sequence: TGTGCCAGCAGCCTCTCGACAGGGGCGAACACTGAAGCTTTCTTT.

This clone was recorded once. The chain joins TRBV7-8 to TRBJ1-1; D unclear. The CDR3 length is 13 residues. Germline V gene lookup returns CDR1 SGHVS and CDR2 FQNEAQ. Trimming cost V 1 base and J 0 bases, with 3 bases left between them. The CDR3 coding sequence is TGTGCCAGCAGCTTAGACCTGAACACTGAAGCTTTCTTT. Its protein is CASSLDLNTEAFF.

The J gene is TRBJ2-3, the V gene TRBV7-2; no firm D call. CDR1 and CDR2 (germline): SGHTA, FQGNSA. The V end was cut by 0 bases, the J end by 6 bases, with 7 bases between. The CDR3 sequence is 13 residues long. In DNA form, the CDR3 reads TGTGCCAGCAGCTTAGCCGGATCCGATACGCAGTATTTT. Residues: CASSLAGSDTQYF.

This clone was recorded only once. The chain is built from TRBV5-4 and TRBJ1-2, with TRBD1 as a possible D gene (5 bases). Germline V CDR1 and CDR2: SGHNT, YYREEE (reference sequence). V gave up 3 bases and J gave up 7 bases, with 19 bases separating them. This CDR3 comprises 15 residues. CDR3 residues: CASSSVEEGLGGYTF. The CDR3 bases are TGTGCCAGCAGCTCGGTGGAGGAGGGGCTTGGTGGCTACACCTTC.

The chain combines TRBV18 with TRBJ2-7, with 7 positions matching TRBD1. Germline-derived CDR1 and CDR2 are KGHSH and LQKENI. The CDR3 totals 13 residues. Trimming cost V 6 bases and J 5 bases; bases outside gene matches: 7. CDR3 in amino acids: CASSRNTGDEQYF. Here the CDR3 DNA reads TGTGCCAGCTCGAGGAATACAGGGGACGAGCAGTACTTC.

The rearrangement joins TRBV28 to TRBJ1-6; D unresolved. Germline CDR1 reads MDHEN; CDR2 reads SYDVKM. The CDR3 sequence is 13 residues long. V was pared by 3 bases and J by 10 bases, with 10 bases between. The CDR3 coding sequence is TGTGCCAGCAGTTTGGGCAGCAAGTCACCCCTCCACTTT. It translates to CASSLGSKSPLHF.

The V gene is TRBV30, the J gene TRBJ1-4; D ambiguous. This CDR3 contains 12 residues. CDR1 GTSNPN and CDR2 SVGIG come from the germline V gene (reference sequence). Between the trimmed V and J ends, which lost 1 base and 8 bases, there was a span of 8 bases. CDR3 in DNA: TGTGCCTGGAGTGGGAGTAAGGAAAAACTGTTTTTT. This encodes CAWSGSKEKLFF.

V is TRBV9 and J is TRBJ2-7, with D perhaps matching TRBD1 or TRBD2 (5 bases each). The CDR3 length is 15 residues. Germline V gene sequence: CDR1 SGDLS, CDR2 YYNGEE. Trimming cost V 3 bases and J 4 bases, with 17 bases left between them. The CDR3 sequence is CASSAHPGREYEQYF. DNA for the CDR3: TGTGCCAGCAGCGCCCACCCGGGCAGGGAGTACGAGCAGTACTTC. Based on the CDR3 plus reference TRBV9 and TRBJ2-7, the full variable domain is DSGVTQTPKHLITATGQRVTLRCSPRSGDLSVYWYQQSLDQGLQFLIQYYNGEERAKGNILERFSAQQFPDLHSELNLSSLELGDSALYFCASSAHPGREYEQYFGPGTRLTVT.

This chain uses TRBV4-2 with TRBJ1-4; D is uncertain. Between the trimmed V and J ends, which lost 0 bases and 0 bases, there was a span of 11 bases. The V gene's germline CDR1 is LGHNA and CDR2 YNFKEQ. CDR3 length: 17 residues. The CDR3: CASSQDVGSTTNEKLFF. The CDR3 DNA sequence: TGTGCCAGCAGCCAAGATGTCGGCAGCACAACTAATGAAAAACTGTTTTTT.

The chain employs TRBV6-5 and TRBJ1-2; possibly TRBD1 for D (6 bases). The germline gives CDR1 MNHEY, CDR2 SVGAGI. The CDR3 is made up of 14 amino acids. V was clipped by 2 bases and J by 7 bases, with 14 bases between them. This CDR3 is CASSYSRTASGYTF. CDR3 DNA: TGTGCCAGCAGTTACAGTCGGACAGCTAGTGGCTACACCTTC.

This chain uses TRBV19 with TRBJ1-6; TRBD1 aligns across 7 bases. Germline V CDR1 and CDR2: LNHDA, SQIVND (reference sequence). With 7 bases clipped from V and 5 bases from J, the junction kept 8 bases outside the gene matches. The CDR3 totals 15 residues. The CDR3 sequence is CASNLRTGDNSPLHF. Written as DNA, the CDR3 is TGTGCCAGTAACCTCCGTACAGGGGATAATTCACCCCTCCACTTT.

This rearrangement joins TRBV15 to TRBJ2-3; 12 bases map to TRBD2. J lost 6 bases, V lost 5 bases, and 9 bases had no gene match. CDR3 length: 16 amino acids. Germline CDR1 reads LNHNV; CDR2 reads YYDKDF (reference sequence). CDR3 protein: CATSPRTSGDLDTQYF. The CDR3 region has the DNA TGTGCCACCAGCCCCCGGACTAGCGGGGACTTGGATACGCAGTATTTT.

The chain uses TRBV9 and TRBJ2-1, with 8 nucleotides matching TRBD2. The trim removed 4 bases at V and 8 bases at J, leaving 8 bases unmatched. The germline gives CDR1 SGDLS, CDR2 YYNGEE. This CDR3 is built from 14 residues. CDR3 amino acids: CASSFRGGGDEQFF. In DNA form, the CDR3 reads TGTGCCAGCAGCTTCCGGGGGGGCGGAGATGAGCAGTTCTTC.

Only one count was recorded for this clone. This chain connects TRBV2 to TRBJ2-3; D not certain. Germline V gives CDR1 SNHLY, CDR2 FYNNEI. Trimming took off 8 bases at V and 6 bases at J, with 9 bases between the two ends. The CDR3 spans 11 residues. CDR3 DNA sequence: TGTGCCAGCTCCTCGACGGATACGCAGTATTTT. Protein product: CASSSTDTQYF.

The V call is TRBV19, the J call TRBJ2-7, with a tentative D call TRBD1 (5 bases). The CDR3 spans 12 residues. Germline CDR1 reads LNHDA; CDR2 reads SQIVND (reference sequence). Trimming removed 5 bases from V and 4 bases from J, with 9 bases in between. CDR3 amino acids: CASSFSGYEQYF. In DNA form, the CDR3 reads TGTGCCAGTAGTTTTTCAGGGTACGAGCAGTACTTC.

V and J are TRBV3-1 (or the pseudogene TRBV3-2) and TRBJ1-3, with D perhaps matching TRBD1 (5 bases). Germline V gene data show CDR1 as LGHDT and CDR2 as YNNKEL (reference sequence). There are 17 residues in the CDR3. The V gene lost 4 bases and the J gene lost 0 bases, with 16 bases spanning the gap. Here the CDR3 DNA reads TGTGCCAGCAGCCCGGGAGGGACGGCGAGCTCTGGAAACACCATATATTTT. Translation: CASSPGGTASSGNTIYF.

V is TRBV25-1 and J is TRBJ2-7, with D maybe TRBD1 (6 bases). The CDR3 consists of 13 residues. Trimming shortened V by 7 bases and J by 0 bases, and 10 bases separated the two germline ends. Germline loops: CDR1 MGHDK, CDR2 SYGVNS. This chain's CDR3 is CASTGQNSYEQYF. The DNA for the CDR3 is TGTGCCAGCACCGGACAGAACTCCTACGAGCAGTACTTC.

The chain joins TRBV5-1 to TRBJ2-3; no clear D. Trimming shortened V by 9 bases and J by 2 bases, and 16 bases separated the two germline ends. The germline V gene encodes CDR1 SGHRS and CDR2 YFSETQ. The CDR3 runs to 14 residues. CDR3 bases: TGCGCCAAAATGGGCCCCTTAATCACAGATACGCAGTATTTT. Protein product: CAKMGPLITDTQYF. Complete variable domain (other parts from reference TRBV5-1 and TRBJ2-3): KAGVTQTPRYLIKTRGQQVTLSCSPISGHRSVSWYQQTPGQGLQFLFEYFSETQRNKGNFPGRFSGRQFSNSRSEMNVSTLELGDSALYLCAKMGPLITDTQYFGPGTRLTVL.

The chain employs TRBV28 and TRBJ2-1; TRBD2 agrees at 9 bases. V gave up 4 bases and J gave up 6 bases; unmatched junction bases: 4. Germline V gene data show CDR1 as MDHEN and CDR2 as SYDVKM. The CDR3 length is 14 residues. CDR3 nucleotides: TGTGCCAGCAGTTGGCTTAGCGGGAGCAATGAGCAGTTCTTC. This gives the protein CASSWLSGSNEQFF.

The chain combines TRBV12-2 with TRBJ2-1. TRBV12-2 is assigned pseudogene status. This CDR3 spans 15 amino acids. The CDR3 DNA sequence: TGTGCAAGTCGCCCCGGCCCGAGCTCCTACAATGAGCAGTTCTTC. It is translated as CASRPGPSSYNEQFF.

The chain links TRBV4-1 to TRBJ1-6; a possible D gene is TRBD1 (5 bases). Germline loops: CDR1 MGHRA, CDR2 YSYEKL. This CDR3 is built from 16 residues. Deletions cut 1 base from V and 0 bases from J, with 7 bases between. CDR3 sequence (DNA): TGCGCCAGCAGCCAAGGGAGGGGCTCCTATAATTCACCCCTCCACTTT. The encoded protein is CASSQGRGSYNSPLHF.